The rows below give T cell receptor beta chains drawn from one sample of a study of OX40 agonist ivuxolimab in advanced cancers. Using immunoSEQ multiplex PCR, the repertoire was profiled, and TCRdb retains in-frame clones only, with some absent. This sample has roughly 57,000 clones; 79% occur once, and the top ten carry 2.4%. This material consisted of CD4+ or CD8+ T cells sorted from blood, taken in a trial of the OX40 agonist ivuxolimab. The source of these receptors is an adult with an advanced solid tumor such as melanoma, head and neck, liver or kidney cancer. Both conserved end residues are part of each CDR3. D genes are given only for firm matches. Clone size is given for some rows only: seen once, a few or many times, or a class if the clone is expanded.

V gene	D gene	clone size	J gene	CDR3 protein	CDR3 DNA
TRBV7-2	NA	NA	TRBJ1-2	CASSLGGVGYTF	TGTGCCAGCAGCTTAGGGGGGGTTGGCTACACCTTC
TRBV5-5	NA	NA	TRBJ2-1	CASSLGSGQAEQFF	TGTGCCAGCAGCTTGGGGTCCGGTCAGGCTGAGCAGTTCTTC
TRBV7-9	NA	NA	TRBJ2-1	CASNTLGLLRVNEQFF	TGTGCCAGCAACACCTTGGGACTCCTCCGGGTGAATGAGCAGTTCTTC
TRBV6-5	TRBD1	NA	TRBJ1-5	CASSYQRRGREPQHF	TGTGCCAGCAGTTACCAACGCAGGGGGCGGGAGCCCCAGCATTTT
TRBV5-1	TRBD2	NA	TRBJ2-1	CASRPRGGSYNEQFF	TGCGCCAGCAGGCCTCGCGGGGGCTCCTACAATGAGCAGTTCTTC
TRBV4-3	NA	medium-sized	TRBJ2-7	CASSQDVGVGEQYF	TGCGCCAGCAGCCAGGACGTGGGGGTGGGGGAGCAGTACTTC
TRBV6-1	TRBD1	NA	TRBJ2-1	CASSGNRGRVDEQFF	TGTGCCAGCAGTGGGAACAGGGGGCGCGTTGATGAGCAGTTCTTC
TRBV21-1	NA	NA	TRBJ2-1	CASSKAGDRGRSGYNEQFF	TGTGCCAGCAGCAAAGCGGGGGACAGGGGGCGTTCGGGCTACAATGAGCAGTTCTTC
TRBV14	TRBD1	NA	TRBJ2-3	CASSHLGQTTDTQYF	TGTGCCAGCAGCCACCTGGGACAGACCACAGATACGCAGTATTTT
TRBV11-2	TRBD1	NA	TRBJ1-1	CASSFGTGNTEAFF	TGTGCCAGCAGCTTCGGGACAGGGAACACTGAAGCTTTCTTT
TRBV9	TRBD1	NA	TRBJ2-1	CASSVAPPGQGAGEQFF	TGTGCCAGCAGCGTAGCCCCGCCGGGACAGGGGGCAGGTGAGCAGTTCTTC
TRBV14	NA	once	TRBJ1-1	CASTRGILTEAFF	TGTGCCAGCACCCGCGGGATCTTGACTGAAGCTTTCTTT
TRBV6-6	NA	NA	TRBJ2-1	CASSYKDYNEQFF	TGTGCCAGCAGTTACAAGGACTACAATGAGCAGTTCTTC
TRBV9	NA	NA	TRBJ2-1	CASSVSFSEVQFF	TGTGCCAGCAGCGTATCTTTTTCCGAGGTGCAGTTCTTC
TRBV10-3	NA	NA	TRBJ1-3	CAISGGPAANRNTIYF	TGTGCCATCAGTGGAGGCCCAGCGGCAAACAGAAACACCATATATTTT
TRBV5-6	NA	NA	TRBJ2-2	CASSLADRTNTGELFF	TGTGCCAGCAGCTTGGCCGACAGAACCAACACCGGGGAGCTGTTTTTT
TRBV15	NA	NA	TRBJ2-7	CATSREGYEQYF	TGTGCCACCAGCAGGGAGGGGTACGAGCAGTACTTC
TRBV10-3	NA	NA	TRBJ1-1	CAISSWEEDTEAFF	TGTGCCATCAGCTCCTGGGAGGAGGACACTGAAGCTTTCTTT
TRBV6-6	NA	NA	TRBJ2-7	CASSPRDEQYF	TGTGCCAGCAGCCCTCGGGACGAGCAGTACTTC
TRBV7-2	NA	NA	TRBJ2-1	CASSFGRYNEQFF	TGTGCCAGCAGCTTCGGCAGGTACAATGAGCAGTTCTTC
TRBV5-1	TRBD1	few	TRBJ2-3	CASSPTGYSTDTQYF	TGCGCCAGCAGCCCGACAGGGTATAGCACAGATACGCAGTATTTT
TRBV18	TRBD1	NA	TRBJ2-7	CASSPIGQGGPYEQYF	TGTGCCAGCTCACCAATCGGACAGGGGGGACCCTACGAGCAGTACTTC
TRBV7-2	NA	NA	TRBJ2-7	CASSLVSPPGEQYF	TGTGCCAGCAGCTTGGTTTCCCCTCCGGGCGAGCAGTACTTC
TRBV11-3	NA	NA	TRBJ2-1	CASSLDGQGGNEQFF	TGTGCCAGCAGCTTAGATGGGCAGGGGGGAAATGAGCAGTTCTTC
TRBV6-1	NA	NA	TRBJ1-1	CASSYFTGSEAFF	TGTGCCAGCAGTTATTTTACAGGCTCAGAAGCTTTCTTT
TRBV7-2	TRBD1	NA	TRBJ2-1	CASSLARTGGSSYNEQFF	TGTGCCAGCAGCTTAGCCCGTACAGGGGGCAGCTCCTACAATGAGCAGTTCTTC
TRBV11-3	TRBD2	NA	TRBJ2-1	CASSPTGLGVGEQFF	TGTGCCAGCAGCCCGACGGGACTAGGAGTAGGTGAGCAGTTCTTC
TRBV5-6	NA	NA	TRBJ1-2	CASSRTPQGGYGYTF	TGTGCCAGCAGCCGGACCCCCCAAGGAGGGTATGGCTACACCTTC
TRBV29-1	NA	NA	TRBJ1-1	CSVWDTEAFF	TGCAGCGTTTGGGACACTGAAGCTTTCTTT